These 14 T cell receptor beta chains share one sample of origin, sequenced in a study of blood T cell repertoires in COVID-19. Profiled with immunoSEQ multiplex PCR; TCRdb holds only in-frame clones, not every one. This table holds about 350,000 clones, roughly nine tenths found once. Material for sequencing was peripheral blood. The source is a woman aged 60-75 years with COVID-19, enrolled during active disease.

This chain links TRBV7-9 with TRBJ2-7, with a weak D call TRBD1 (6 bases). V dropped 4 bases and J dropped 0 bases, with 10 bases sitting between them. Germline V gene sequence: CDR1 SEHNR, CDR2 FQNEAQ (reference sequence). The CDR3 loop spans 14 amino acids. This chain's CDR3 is CASSSGHSSYEQYF. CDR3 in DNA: TGTGCCAGCAGCTCGGGACACAGCTCCTACGAGCAGTACTTC.

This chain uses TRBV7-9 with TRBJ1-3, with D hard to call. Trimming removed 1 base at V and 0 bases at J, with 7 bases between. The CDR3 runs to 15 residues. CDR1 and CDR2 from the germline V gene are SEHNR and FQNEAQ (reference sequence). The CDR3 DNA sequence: TGTGCCAGCAGCTTAGGGCAGGTCTCTGGAAACACCATATATTTT. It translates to CASSLGQVSGNTIYF.

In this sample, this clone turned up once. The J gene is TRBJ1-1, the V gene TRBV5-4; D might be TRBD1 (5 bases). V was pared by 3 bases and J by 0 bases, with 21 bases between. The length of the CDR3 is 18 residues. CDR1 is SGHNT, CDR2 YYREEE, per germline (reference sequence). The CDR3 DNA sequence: TGTGCCAGCAGCTGGGGAAGGCAGGGTAGGGGCATGAACACTGAAGCTTTCTTT. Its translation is CASSWGRQGRGMNTEAFF.

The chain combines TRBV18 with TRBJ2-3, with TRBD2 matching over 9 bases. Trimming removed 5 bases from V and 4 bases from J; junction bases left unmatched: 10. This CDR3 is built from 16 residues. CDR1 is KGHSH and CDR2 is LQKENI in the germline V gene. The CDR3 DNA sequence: TGTGCCAGCTCAACCTCTAGCGGGGAAGGTGCAGATACGCAGTATTTT. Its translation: CASSTSSGEGADTQYF.

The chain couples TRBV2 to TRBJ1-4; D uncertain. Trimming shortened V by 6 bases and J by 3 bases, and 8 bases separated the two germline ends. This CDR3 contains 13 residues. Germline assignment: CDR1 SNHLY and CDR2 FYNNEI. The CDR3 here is CASRGGSNEKLFF. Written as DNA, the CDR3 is TGTGCCAGCAGGGGCGGGTCTAATGAAAAACTGTTTTTT.

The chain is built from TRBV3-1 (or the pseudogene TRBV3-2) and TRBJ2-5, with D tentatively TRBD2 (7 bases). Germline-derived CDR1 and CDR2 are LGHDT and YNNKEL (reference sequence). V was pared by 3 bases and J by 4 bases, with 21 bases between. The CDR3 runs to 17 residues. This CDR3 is CASSQLRGGARTETQYF. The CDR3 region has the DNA TGTGCCAGCAGCCAGCTAAGGGGGGGGGCGCGAACAGAGACCCAGTACTTC.

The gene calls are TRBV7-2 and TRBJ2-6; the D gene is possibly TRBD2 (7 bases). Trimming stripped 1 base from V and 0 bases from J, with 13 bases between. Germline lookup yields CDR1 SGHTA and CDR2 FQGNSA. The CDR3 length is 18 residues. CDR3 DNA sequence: TGTGCCAGCAGCTTAGTAGGGGGGAGGGCCTCTGGGGCCAACGTCCTGACTTTC. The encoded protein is CASSLVGGRASGANVLTF.

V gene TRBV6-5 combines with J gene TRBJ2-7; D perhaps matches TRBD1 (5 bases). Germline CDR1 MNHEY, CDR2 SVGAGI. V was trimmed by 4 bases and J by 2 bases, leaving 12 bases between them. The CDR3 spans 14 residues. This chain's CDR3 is CASSFRLGAYEQYF. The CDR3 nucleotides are TGTGCCAGCAGTTTCCGTCTAGGGGCCTACGAGCAGTACTTC.

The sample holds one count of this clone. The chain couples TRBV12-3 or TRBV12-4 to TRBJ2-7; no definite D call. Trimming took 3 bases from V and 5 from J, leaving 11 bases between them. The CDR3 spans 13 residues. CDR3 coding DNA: TGTGCCAGCAGTTTTGGCCAGATGGACGAGCAGTACTTC. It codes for CASSFGQMDEQYF.

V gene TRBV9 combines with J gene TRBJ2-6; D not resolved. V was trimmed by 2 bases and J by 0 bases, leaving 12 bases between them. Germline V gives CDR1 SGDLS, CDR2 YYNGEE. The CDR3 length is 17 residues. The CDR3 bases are TGTGCCAGCAGCGTTGAGAGATTTCCCTCTGGGGCCAACGTCCTGACTTTC. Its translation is CASSVERFPSGANVLTF.

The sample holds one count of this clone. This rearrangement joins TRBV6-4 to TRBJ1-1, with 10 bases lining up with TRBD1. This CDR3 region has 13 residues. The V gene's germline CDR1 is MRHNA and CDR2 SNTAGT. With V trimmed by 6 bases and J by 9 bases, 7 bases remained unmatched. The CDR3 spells CASSPDRGQKAFF. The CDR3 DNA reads TGTGCCAGCAGCCCCGACAGGGGGCAAAAAGCTTTCTTT.

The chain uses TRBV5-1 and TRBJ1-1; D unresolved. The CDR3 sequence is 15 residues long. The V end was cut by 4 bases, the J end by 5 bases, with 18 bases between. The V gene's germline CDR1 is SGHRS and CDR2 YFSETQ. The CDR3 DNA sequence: TGCGCCAGCAGCCCCCGGTGGGGTAGAGGGACTGAAGCTTTCTTT. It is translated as CASSPRWGRGTEAFF.

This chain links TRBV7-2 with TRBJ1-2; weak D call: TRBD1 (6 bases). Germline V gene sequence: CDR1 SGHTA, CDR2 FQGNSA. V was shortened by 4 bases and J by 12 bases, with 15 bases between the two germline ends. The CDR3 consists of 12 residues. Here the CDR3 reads CASSSQGRVDTF. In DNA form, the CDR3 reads TGTGCCAGCAGCTCTCAGGGGAGGGTTGACACCTTC.

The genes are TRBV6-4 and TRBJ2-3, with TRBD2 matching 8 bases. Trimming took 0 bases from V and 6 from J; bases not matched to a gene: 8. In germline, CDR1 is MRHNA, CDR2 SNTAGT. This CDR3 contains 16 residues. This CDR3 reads CASSDSTGGASDTQYF. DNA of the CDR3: TGTGCCAGCAGTGACTCAACCGGGGGGGCTTCGGATACGCAGTATTTT.